These 4 T cell receptor beta chains came from one sample sequenced in a study of cytomegalovirus exposure and HLA in healthy donors. Amplification used 60 Vbeta primers and 13 Jbeta primers. TCRdb keeps only in-frame clones here, not all; method: immunoSEQ multiplex PCR. The table records about 140,000 clones, roughly 71% of them present only once. What was sequenced was PBMCs. These receptors were collected from a man aged 25-40 years in good health and CMV-seronegative.

The gene calls are TRBV6-6 and TRBJ1-2; 8 bases agree with TRBD1. J lost 6 bases, V lost 7 bases, and 13 bases had no gene match. The CDR3 runs 15 residues. Looked up from germline, CDR1 is MNHNY and CDR2 is SVGAGI (reference sequence). DNA for the CDR3: TGTGCCAGCATACTGTGGGGACAGGTCAGGAATGGCTACACCTTC. It yields the protein CASILWGQVRNGYTF.

The chain links TRBV18 to TRBJ1-5, with TRBD1 identical over 8 bases. The ends lost 5 bases at V and 5 bases at J; junction bases unmatched: 5. The CDR3 extends over 14 amino acids. Germline V gene sequence: CDR1 KGHSH, CDR2 LQKENI. The CDR3 nucleotides read TGTGCCAGCTCAAGGACAGGGCGGGATCAGCCCCAGCATTTT. It yields the protein CASSRTGRDQPQHF.

The chain links TRBV18 to TRBJ2-1; D remains unclear. The V and J ends lost 2 bases and 7 bases respectively, with 18 bases between them. There are 16 residues in the CDR3. The germline CDR1 and CDR2 sequences are KGHSH and LQKENI. The CDR3 protein is CASSPTQRSESNEQFF. CDR3 coding DNA: TGTGCCAGCTCACCAACCCAGCGAAGCGAGTCAAATGAGCAGTTCTTC.

The chain combines TRBV6-1 with TRBJ2-7; 10 bases map to TRBD1. The CDR3 consists of 15 residues. V lost 6 bases, J lost 4 bases, and 9 bases stayed unmatched. CDR1 is MNHNS and CDR2 is SASEGT in the germline V gene. The CDR3 loop is CASRVPGTGAYEQYF. DNA for the CDR3: TGTGCCAGCAGAGTCCCCGGGACAGGGGCTTACGAGCAGTACTTC.